This T cell receptor (beta chain) is from a study of CXCR3-negative and CXCR3-positive naive CD8 T cells. The length of the CDR3 is 11 residues. Per the germline V gene, CDR1 is MNHEY and CDR2 is SVGAGI. About this clonotype: The antigen remains unidentified.

UMI-tagged TRB cDNA libraries were built via 5' RACE. TCRdb re-called the 5' RACE reads; one entry per CDR3 protein, DNA not given. This sample contains approximately 130,000 distinct CDR3 sequences. General observations from the study: TRB CDR3 hydrophobicity was greater in CXCR3-positive naive cells than in CXCR3-negative naive cells.

The chain couples TRBV6-5 to TRBJ2-1. The sequence came from a human donor in good health. Some clones in this sample may be carry-over from other donors' samples. The sample consisted of naive CXCR3+ CD8+ T cells from blood. Subset denoted: CD45RO-CCR7+CD27+CD95- naive CD8+ T cells expressing CXCR3 (TNR3+). The chain's CDR3 is CASSYEDEQFF.